Below, 24 T cell receptor beta chains from the same sample are listed, as sequenced in a study of blood T cell repertoires in COVID-19. The protocol was immunoSEQ multiplex PCR, while the TCRdb copy is restricted to in-frame clones and leaves out a portion. Of some 150,000 clones in the sample, under 85% were seen once. Input material: peripheral blood. The receptors stem from a human donor in a cohort sampled during active COVID-19.

The chain combines TRBV5-4 with TRBJ2-7, with D perhaps matching TRBD1 (5 bases). CDR1 is SGHNT and CDR2 is YYREEE in the germline V gene (reference sequence). V was pared by 0 bases and J by 1 base, with 5 bases between. The CDR3 is made up of 13 amino acids. CDR3 nucleotide sequence: TGTGCCAGCAGCTTGGGACAGTCCTACGAGCAGTACTTC. Its translation: CASSLGQSYEQYF.

The chain has TRBV5-1 and TRBJ2-1, with a weak D call TRBD1 (6 bases). The CDR3 length is 14 residues. Germline CDR1 SGHRS, CDR2 YFSETQ. The germline V and J ends were trimmed by 6 bases and 6 bases, with 16 bases remaining between them. The CDR3 is CASNRDQGGNEQFF. CDR3 bases: TGCGCCAGCAATCGGGACCAAGGGGGCAATGAGCAGTTCTTC. The entire variable domain, with the rest obtained from reference TRBV5-1 and TRBJ2-1, is as follows: KAGVTQTPRYLIKTRGQQVTLSCSPISGHRSVSWYQQTPGQGLQFLFEYFSETQRNKGNFPGRFSGRQFSNSRSEMNVSTLELGDSALYLCASNRDQGGNEQFFGPGTRLTVL.

The chain recombines TRBV16 with TRBJ2-5; the D gene is possibly TRBD2 (5 bases). The CDR3 sequence is 13 residues long. CDR1 and CDR2 (germline): KGHSY, FQNENV. V gave up 0 bases and J gave up 5 bases, with 7 bases separating them. CDR3 sequence (DNA): TGTGCCAGCAGCCAATCTGGGGAGGAGACCCAGTACTTC. Protein sequence: CASSQSGEETQYF. Complete variable domain (other parts from reference TRBV16 and TRBJ2-5): GEEVAQTPKHLVRGEGQKAKLYCAPIKGHSYVFWYQQVLKNEFKFLISFQNENVFDETGMPKERFSAKCLPNSPCSLEIQATKLEDSAVYFCASSQSGEETQYFGPGTRLLVL.

This chain uses TRBV27 with TRBJ2-1; maybe TRBD1 (5 bases). Trimming removed 6 bases from V and 8 bases from J, with 20 bases in between. Germline CDR1 and CDR2: MNHEY and SMNVEV (reference sequence). The CDR3 length is 15 residues. This CDR3 is CASRARILGPHEQFF. As DNA, the CDR3 is TGTGCCAGCAGAGCTAGGATACTGGGGCCCCATGAGCAGTTCTTC.

This sequence joins TRBV6-5 and TRBJ1-2; D unclear. The CDR3 has 14 amino acids. CDR1 and CDR2 from the germline V gene are MNHEY and SVGAGI. Between the trimmed V and J ends, which lost 4 bases and 2 bases, there was a span of 11 bases. In nucleotides, the CDR3 is TGTGCCAGCAGTTTTTCTACAGACAACTATGGCTACACCTTC. Amino acid sequence: CASSFSTDNYGYTF.

The genes are TRBV9 and TRBJ1-6; TRBD1 matches at 7 bases. Germline V CDR1 and CDR2: SGDLS, YYNGEE. The CDR3 runs to 13 residues. The V gene end was trimmed by 5 bases and the J gene end by 10 bases; junction bases not matched to a gene: 6. CDR3 amino acids: CASSSTGRSPLHF. Written as DNA, the CDR3 is TGTGCCAGCAGTTCGACAGGGCGCTCACCCCTCCACTTT.

V and J are TRBV18 and TRBJ1-2, with D tentatively TRBD1 (5 bases). The CDR3 is made up of 16 amino acids. V was clipped by 2 bases and J by 8 bases, with 21 bases between them. CDR1 is KGHSH and CDR2 is LQKENI in the germline V gene. The CDR3 is CASSPLRDSGTGGYTF. CDR3 nucleotide sequence: TGTGCCAGCTCACCATTACGGGACTCTGGAACGGGAGGCTACACCTTC. The whole variable domain, remainder taken from reference TRBV18 and TRBJ1-2, is NAGVMQNPRHLVRRRGQEARLRCSPMKGHSHVYWYRQLPEEGLKFMVYLQKENIIDESGMPKERFSAEFPKEGPSILRIQQVVRGDSAAYFCASSPLRDSGTGGYTFGSGTRLTVV.

J is TRBJ1-5 and V is TRBV6-2 or TRBV6-3; D is possibly TRBD1 (5 bases). Germline CDR1 reads MNHEY; CDR2 reads SVGEGT. The CDR3 contains 13 residues. The ends were cut back, 0 bases at V and 9 bases at J, with 9 bases in the middle. The CDR3 is CASSYSLDRPQHF. Here the CDR3 DNA reads TGTGCCAGCAGTTACTCTCTTGACAGGCCCCAGCATTTT.

A few counts support this clone. This sequence joins TRBV29-1 and TRBJ2-1; 7 bases agree with TRBD2. Germline loops: CDR1 SQVTM, CDR2 ANQGSEA. This CDR3 is 15 amino acids long. V dropped 6 bases and J dropped 7; count of bases not matched to a gene: 15. CDR3 amino acids: CSVGGGRGDWNEQFF. The CDR3 DNA reads TGCAGCGTGGGAGGAGGACGGGGGGATTGGAATGAGCAGTTCTTC.

This clone was seen just once. This sequence joins TRBV4-1 and TRBJ2-7, with D possibly being TRBD2 (6 bases). The CDR3 is made up of 15 amino acids. V lost 4 bases and J 6 bases, leaving 19 bases between the germline ends. Germline V CDR1 and CDR2: MGHRA, YSYEKL. The CDR3 is CASSPSGRRGLEQYF. The CDR3 DNA reads as TGCGCCAGCAGCCCGTCGGGGAGGAGGGGCCTCGAGCAGTACTTC.

The rearrangement uses TRBV27 and TRBJ1-2; a weak D match, TRBD1 (6 bases). V was pared by 11 bases and J by 8 bases, with 18 bases between. This CDR3 is 12 amino acids long. Per germline, CDR1 MNHEY and CDR2 SMNVEV (reference sequence). The CDR3 region has the DNA TGTGCCTCTCGTACAGGGCCGGGGGGCTACACCTTC. It yields the protein CASRTGPGGYTF.

The rearrangement uses TRBV7-6 and TRBJ1-1; possible D gene TRBD1, 5 bases. Trimming removed 4 bases at V and 8 bases at J, with 14 bases between. CDR1 is SGHVS and CDR2 is FNYEAQ in the germline V gene. The CDR3 runs 13 residues. The CDR3 protein is CASSSLVGAEAFF. For the CDR3, the DNA is TGTGCCAGCAGCTCCCTGGTAGGGGCGGAAGCTTTCTTT.

V usage is TRBV11-1 and J usage is TRBJ2-1; D is ambiguous. This CDR3 has 14 residues. The V end was cut by 5 bases, the J end by 7 bases, with 15 bases between. Germline V gene lookup returns CDR1 SGHAT and CDR2 FQDESV (reference sequence). The CDR3 loop is CASSPVRGANEQFF. The CDR3 DNA reads TGTGCCAGCAGCCCCGTTCGAGGAGCGAATGAGCAGTTCTTC.

This clone was recorded only once. The chain joins TRBV24-1 to TRBJ2-1, with 7 bases lining up with TRBD1. With V trimmed by 7 bases and J by 7 bases, 6 bases remained unmatched. The germline V gene has CDR1 KGHDR and CDR2 SFDVKD. The CDR3 is 13 residues long. In nucleotides, the CDR3 is TGTGCCACCAGCCCGAGGGGGCGGAATGAGCAGTTCTTC. Its protein product is CATSPRGRNEQFF.

J is TRBJ1-2 and V is TRBV12-5; possibly TRBD1 for D (6 bases). This CDR3 contains 16 residues. Germline assignment: CDR1 LGHNT and CDR2 FRNRAP. V gave up 2 bases and J gave up 4 bases, with 17 bases separating them. The chain's CDR3 is CASGLPRGGAGYGYTF. DNA of the CDR3: TGTGCTAGTGGTTTGCCCCGGGGGGGCGCGGGCTATGGCTACACCTTC.

The genes are TRBV5-5 and TRBJ2-1; D is unresolved. The CDR3 has 13 residues. The germline CDR1 and CDR2 sequences are SGHKS and YYEKEE (reference sequence). V lost 0 bases to trimming and J lost 4 bases, with 5 bases between them. The CDR3 nucleotides read TGTGCCAGCAGCTTGGGGGCTTACAATGAGCAGTTCTTC. Translated, it gives CASSLGAYNEQFF.

The rearrangement joins TRBV5-1 to TRBJ1-1; D is unclear. The CDR3 totals 17 residues. The germline gives CDR1 SGHRS, CDR2 YFSETQ. V lost 1 base and J 0 bases, leaving 16 bases between the germline ends. The chain's CDR3 is CASSLYSQNRMNTEAFF. The CDR3 region has the DNA TGCGCCAGCAGCTTGTATTCACAGAATAGAATGAACACTGAAGCTTTCTTT.

V is TRBV4-2 and J is TRBJ2-3; TRBD2 matches 13 bases. The V and J ends lost 4 bases and 6 bases, in that order; junction bases with no gene match: 7. This CDR3 has 16 amino acids. Germline loops: CDR1 LGHNA, CDR2 YNFKEQ. Here the CDR3 DNA reads TGTGCCAGCAGCCTGACTAGCGGGGGGCCCCGCGATACGCAGTATTTT. This translates into CASSLTSGGPRDTQYF.

The chain links TRBV4-3 to TRBJ2-3; 8 bases match TRBD2. CDR1 LGHNA and CDR2 YSLEER come from the germline V gene. This CDR3 comprises 14 residues. The V segment lost 5 bases and the J segment 5 bases; nucleotides outside the gene matches: 6. The CDR3 DNA reads TGCGCCAGCAGCTCGGGGGGGGTGGGAGATACGCAGTATTTT. Residues: CASSSGGVGDTQYF.

This clone was observed a single time. The chain combines TRBV7-3 with TRBJ2-1; 8 nucleotides align to TRBD2. CDR1 and CDR2 (germline): SGHTA, FQGTGA. This CDR3 contains 16 residues. V lost 6 bases and J lost 9; bases outside the gene matches: 16. The CDR3 reads CASSPLAGTMGGEQFF. The CDR3, as DNA: TGTGCCAGCAGTCCCTTAGCGGGGACCATGGGTGGTGAGCAGTTCTTC.

The rearrangement joins TRBV5-5 to TRBJ1-6; 7 bases are shared with TRBD1. V lost 0 bases and J lost 7; bases outside the gene matches: 4. CDR1 is SGHKS, CDR2 YYEKEE, per germline (reference sequence). This CDR3 contains 15 residues. In nucleotides, the CDR3 is TGTGCCAGCAGCTTGGTTGGGACAGAAAATTCACCCCTCCACTTT. This sequence encodes CASSLVGTENSPLHF.

The chain recombines TRBV19 with TRBJ1-1; no reliable D call. V lost 8 bases and J lost 1, with 11 bases in between. The germline V gene has CDR1 LNHDA and CDR2 SQIVND (reference sequence). The CDR3 loop spans 13 amino acids. The CDR3 DNA sequence: TGTGCCAGTTCCCTCCCGGGGAACACTGAAGCTTTCTTT. It encodes CASSLPGNTEAFF.

V gene TRBV11-2 combines with J gene TRBJ2-2; 9 bases fit TRBD2. Germline values: CDR1 SGHAT, CDR2 FQNNGV. V shed 2 bases and J 5 bases; nucleotides not matched to a gene: 9. This CDR3 region has 17 residues. CDR3 DNA: TGTGCCAGCAGCTTACGAAGCGGGGGGCGTGGAACCGGGGAGCTGTTTTTT. This codes for CASSLRSGGRGTGELFF.

V gene TRBV28 combines with J gene TRBJ1-2; 8 bases match TRBD1. Trimming at V came to 4 bases and at J to 4 bases, leaving 2 bases not matched to a gene. CDR1 is MDHEN, CDR2 SYDVKM, per germline. The CDR3 totals 13 residues. In DNA, the CDR3 is TGTGCCAGCAGTTGGGGACAGGTCTATGGCTACACCTTC. Translation: CASSWGQVYGYTF.